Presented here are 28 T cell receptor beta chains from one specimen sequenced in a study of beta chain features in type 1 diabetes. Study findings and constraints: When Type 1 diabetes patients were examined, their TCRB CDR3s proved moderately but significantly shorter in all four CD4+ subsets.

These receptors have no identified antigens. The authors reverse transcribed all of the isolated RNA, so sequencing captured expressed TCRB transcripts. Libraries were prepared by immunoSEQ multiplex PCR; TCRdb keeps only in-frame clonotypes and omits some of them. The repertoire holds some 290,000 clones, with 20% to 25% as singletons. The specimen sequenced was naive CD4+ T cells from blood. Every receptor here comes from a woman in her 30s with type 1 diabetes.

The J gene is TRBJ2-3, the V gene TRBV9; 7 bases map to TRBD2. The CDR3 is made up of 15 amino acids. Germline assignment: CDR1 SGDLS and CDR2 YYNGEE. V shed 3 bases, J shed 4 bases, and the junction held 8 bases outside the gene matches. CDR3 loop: CASSDGGSVADTQYF. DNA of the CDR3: TGTGCCAGCAGCGATGGCGGGAGTGTGGCAGATACGCAGTATTTT.

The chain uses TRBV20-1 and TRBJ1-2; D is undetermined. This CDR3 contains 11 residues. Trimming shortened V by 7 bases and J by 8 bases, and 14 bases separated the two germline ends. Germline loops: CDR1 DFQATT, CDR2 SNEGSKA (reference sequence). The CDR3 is CSVNRGLGYTF. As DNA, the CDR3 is TGCAGTGTAAACCGAGGATTAGGCTACACCTTC.

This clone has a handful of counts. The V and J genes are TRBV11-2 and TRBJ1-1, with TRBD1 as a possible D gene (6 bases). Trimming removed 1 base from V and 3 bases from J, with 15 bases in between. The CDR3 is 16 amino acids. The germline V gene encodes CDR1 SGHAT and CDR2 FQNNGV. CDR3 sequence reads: CASSLVLGGADTEAFF. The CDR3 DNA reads TGTGCCAGCAGCTTAGTGTTGGGGGGGGCAGACACTGAAGCTTTCTTT.

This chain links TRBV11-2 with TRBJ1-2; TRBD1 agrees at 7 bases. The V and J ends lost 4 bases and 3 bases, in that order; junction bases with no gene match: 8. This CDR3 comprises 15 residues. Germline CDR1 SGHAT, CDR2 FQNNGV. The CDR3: CASSSGQREDYGYTF. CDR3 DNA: TGTGCCAGCAGCTCGGGACAGCGAGAGGACTATGGCTACACCTTC.

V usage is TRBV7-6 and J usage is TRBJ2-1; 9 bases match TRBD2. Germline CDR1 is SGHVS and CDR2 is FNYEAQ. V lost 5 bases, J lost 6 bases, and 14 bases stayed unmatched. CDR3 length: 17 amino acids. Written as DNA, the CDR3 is TGTGCCAGCAGCGGATTAGCGGGAGTCCCCTGGGGCAATGAGCAGTTCTTC. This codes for CASSGLAGVPWGNEQFF. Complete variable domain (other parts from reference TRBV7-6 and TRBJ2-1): GAGVSQSPRYKVTKRGQDVALRCDPISGHVSLYWYRQALGQGPEFLTYFNYEAQQDKSGLPNDRFSAERPEGSISTLTIQRTEQRDSAMYRCASSGLAGVPWGNEQFFGPGTRLTVL.

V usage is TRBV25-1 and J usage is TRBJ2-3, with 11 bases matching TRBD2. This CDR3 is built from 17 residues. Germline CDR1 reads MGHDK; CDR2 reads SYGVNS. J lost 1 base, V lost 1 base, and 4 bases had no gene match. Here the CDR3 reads CASSELGLADRTDTQYF. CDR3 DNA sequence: TGTGCCAGCAGTGAATTGGGACTAGCGGACCGCACAGATACGCAGTATTTT.

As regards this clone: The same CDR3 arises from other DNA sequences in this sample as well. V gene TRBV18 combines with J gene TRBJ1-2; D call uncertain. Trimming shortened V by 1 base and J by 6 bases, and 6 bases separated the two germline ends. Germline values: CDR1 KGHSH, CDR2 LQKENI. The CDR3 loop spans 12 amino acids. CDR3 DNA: TGTGCCAGCTCACCACGGGGAGATGGCTACACCTTC. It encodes CASSPRGDGYTF.

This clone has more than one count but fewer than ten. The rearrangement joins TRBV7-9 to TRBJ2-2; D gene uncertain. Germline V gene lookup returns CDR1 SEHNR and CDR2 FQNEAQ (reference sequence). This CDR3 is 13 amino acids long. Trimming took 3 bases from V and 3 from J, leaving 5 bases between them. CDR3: CASSFIHTGELFF. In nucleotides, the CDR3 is TGTGCCAGCAGCTTTATCCACACCGGGGAGCTGTTTTTT.

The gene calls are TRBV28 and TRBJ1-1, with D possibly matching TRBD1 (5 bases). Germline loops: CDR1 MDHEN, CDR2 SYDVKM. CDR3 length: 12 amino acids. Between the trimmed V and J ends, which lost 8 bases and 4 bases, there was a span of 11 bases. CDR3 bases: TGTGCCAGCCGCCGGGGGATCACTGAAGCTTTCTTT. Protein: CASRRGITEAFF.

This CDR3 reads CAWSVLKAGVNNEQFF. The CDR3 DNA reads TGTGCCTGGAGTGTACTGAAGGCGGGAGTCAACAATGAGCAGTTCTTC. This chain links TRBV30 with TRBJ2-1; TRBD2 matches 7 bases. The CDR3 is 16 residues long. The trim removed 0 bases at V and 5 bases at J, leaving 10 bases unmatched. CDR1 GTSNPN and CDR2 SVGIG come from the germline V gene (reference sequence).

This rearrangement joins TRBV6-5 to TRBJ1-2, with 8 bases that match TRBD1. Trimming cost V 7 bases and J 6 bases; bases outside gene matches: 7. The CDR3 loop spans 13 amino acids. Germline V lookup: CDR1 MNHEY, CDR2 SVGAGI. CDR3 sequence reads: CASTQSGGNGYTF. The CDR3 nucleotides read TGTGCCAGCACCCAGTCAGGGGGCAATGGCTACACCTTC.

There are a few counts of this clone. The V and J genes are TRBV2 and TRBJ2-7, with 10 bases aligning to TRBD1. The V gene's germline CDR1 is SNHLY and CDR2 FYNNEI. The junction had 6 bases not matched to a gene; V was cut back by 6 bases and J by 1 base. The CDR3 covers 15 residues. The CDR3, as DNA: TGTGCCAGCAGGTTCGGGACAGGGGAATCCTACGAGCAGTACTTC. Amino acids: CASRFGTGESYEQYF.

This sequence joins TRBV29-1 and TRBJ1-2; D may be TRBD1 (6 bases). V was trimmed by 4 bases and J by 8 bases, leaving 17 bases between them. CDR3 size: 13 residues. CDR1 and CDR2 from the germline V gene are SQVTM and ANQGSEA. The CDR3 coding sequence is TGCAGCGTTGCCATGGACAGTCTGGGCGGCTACACCTTC. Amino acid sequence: CSVAMDSLGGYTF. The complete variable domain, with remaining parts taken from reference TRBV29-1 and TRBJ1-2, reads SAVISQKPSRDICQRGTSLTIQCQVDSQVTMMFWYRQQPGQSLTLIATANQGSEATYESGFVIDKFPISRPNLTFSTLTVSNMSPEDSSIYLCSVAMDSLGGYTFGSGTRLTVV.

As DNA, the CDR3 is TGTGCCAGCAGTTTGGGGGGCTATGGCTACACCTTC. Its protein product is CASSLGGYGYTF. The chain employs TRBV28 and TRBJ1-2; possibly TRBD1 for D (5 bases). The germline gives CDR1 MDHEN, CDR2 SYDVKM. V lost 3 bases and J lost 4, with 6 bases in between. This CDR3 is 12 amino acids long.

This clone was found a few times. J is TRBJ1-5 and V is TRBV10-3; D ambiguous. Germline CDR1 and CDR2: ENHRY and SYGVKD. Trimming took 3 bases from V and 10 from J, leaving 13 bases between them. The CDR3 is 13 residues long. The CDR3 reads CAISEREEVPQHF. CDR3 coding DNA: TGTGCCATCAGTGAACGGGAAGAGGTTCCCCAGCATTTT.

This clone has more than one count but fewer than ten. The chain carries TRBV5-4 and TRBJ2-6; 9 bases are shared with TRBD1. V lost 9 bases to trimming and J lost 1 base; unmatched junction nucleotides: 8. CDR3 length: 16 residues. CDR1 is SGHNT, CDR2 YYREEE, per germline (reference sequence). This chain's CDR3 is CATRQGGESGANVLTF. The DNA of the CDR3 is TGTGCCACGAGACAGGGGGGCGAATCTGGGGCCAACGTCCTGACTTTC.

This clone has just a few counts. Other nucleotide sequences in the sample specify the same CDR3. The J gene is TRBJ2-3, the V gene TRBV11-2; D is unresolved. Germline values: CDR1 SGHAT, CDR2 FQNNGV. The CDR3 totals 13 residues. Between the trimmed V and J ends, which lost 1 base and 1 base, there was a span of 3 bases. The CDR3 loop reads CASSLAGTDTQYF. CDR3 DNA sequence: TGTGCCAGCAGCTTAGCGGGCACAGATACGCAGTATTTT.

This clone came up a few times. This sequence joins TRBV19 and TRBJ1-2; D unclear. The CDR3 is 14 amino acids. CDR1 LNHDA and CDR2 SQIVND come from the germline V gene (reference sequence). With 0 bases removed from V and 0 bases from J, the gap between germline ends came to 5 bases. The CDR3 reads CASSIDGANYGYTF. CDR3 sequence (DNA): TGTGCCAGTAGTATAGATGGAGCTAACTATGGCTACACCTTC.

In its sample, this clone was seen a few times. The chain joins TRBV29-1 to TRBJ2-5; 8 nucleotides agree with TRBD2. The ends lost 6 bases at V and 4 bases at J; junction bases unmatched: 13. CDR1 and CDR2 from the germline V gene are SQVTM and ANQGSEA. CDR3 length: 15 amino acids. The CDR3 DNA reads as TGCAGCGTGCGCCTCGGAGCGGGAGTAGGAGAGACCCAGTACTTC. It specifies CSVRLGAGVGETQYF.

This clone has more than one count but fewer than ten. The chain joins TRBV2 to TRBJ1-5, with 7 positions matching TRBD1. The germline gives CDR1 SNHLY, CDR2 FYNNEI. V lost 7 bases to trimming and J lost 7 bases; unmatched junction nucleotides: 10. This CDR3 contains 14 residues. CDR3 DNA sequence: TGTGCCAGCACTCAACAGGGGAATCGACAGCCCCAGCATTTT. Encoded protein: CASTQQGNRQPQHF.

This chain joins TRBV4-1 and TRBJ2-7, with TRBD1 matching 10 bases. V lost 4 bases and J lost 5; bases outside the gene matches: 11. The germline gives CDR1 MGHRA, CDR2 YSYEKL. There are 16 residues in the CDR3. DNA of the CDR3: TGCGCCAGCAGCCCTTCACCGGGACAGGGGTCGGACGAGCAGTACTTC. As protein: CASSPSPGQGSDEQYF.

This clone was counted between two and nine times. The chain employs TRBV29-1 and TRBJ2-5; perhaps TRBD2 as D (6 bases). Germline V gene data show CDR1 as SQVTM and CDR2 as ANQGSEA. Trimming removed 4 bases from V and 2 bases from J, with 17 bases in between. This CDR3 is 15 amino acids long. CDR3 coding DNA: TGCAGCGTTGCCCCTACTAGCTACCCACAAGAGACCCAGTACTTC. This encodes CSVAPTSYPQETQYF. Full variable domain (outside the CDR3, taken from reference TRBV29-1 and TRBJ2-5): SAVISQKPSRDICQRGTSLTIQCQVDSQVTMMFWYRQQPGQSLTLIATANQGSEATYESGFVIDKFPISRPNLTFSTLTVSNMSPEDSSIYLCSVAPTSYPQETQYFGPGTRLLVL.

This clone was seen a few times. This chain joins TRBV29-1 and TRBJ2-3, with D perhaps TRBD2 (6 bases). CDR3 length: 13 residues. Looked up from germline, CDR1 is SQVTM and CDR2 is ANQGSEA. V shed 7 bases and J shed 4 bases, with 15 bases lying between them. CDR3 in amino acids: CSAQAGSADTQYF. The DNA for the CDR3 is TGCAGCGCCCAGGCGGGGTCGGCAGATACGCAGTATTTT.

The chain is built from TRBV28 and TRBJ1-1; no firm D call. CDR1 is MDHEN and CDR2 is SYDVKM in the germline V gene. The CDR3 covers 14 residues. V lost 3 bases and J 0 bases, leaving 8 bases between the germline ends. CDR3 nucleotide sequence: TGTGCCAGCAGTTTCGCCACACTGAACACTGAAGCTTTCTTT. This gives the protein CASSFATLNTEAFF.

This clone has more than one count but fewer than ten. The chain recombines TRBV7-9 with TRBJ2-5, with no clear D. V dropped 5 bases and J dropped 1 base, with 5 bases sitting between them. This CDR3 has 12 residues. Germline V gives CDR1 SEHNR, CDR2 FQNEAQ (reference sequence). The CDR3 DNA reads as TGTGCCAGCAGCCCCCGCCAAGAGACCCAGTACTTC. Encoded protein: CASSPRQETQYF. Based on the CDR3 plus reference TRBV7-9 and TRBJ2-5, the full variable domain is DTGVSQNPRHKITKRGQNVTFRCDPISEHNRLYWYRQTLGQGPEFLTYFQNEAQLEKSRLLSDRFSAERPKGSFSTLEIQRTEQGDSAMYLCASSPRQETQYFGPGTRLLVL.

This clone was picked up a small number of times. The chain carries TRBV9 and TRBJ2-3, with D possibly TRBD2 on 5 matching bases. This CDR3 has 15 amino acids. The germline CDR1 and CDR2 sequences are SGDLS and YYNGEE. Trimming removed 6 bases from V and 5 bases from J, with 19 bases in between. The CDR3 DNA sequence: TGTGCCAGCACCCTGGGGAGCTGGCTGCAAGATACGCAGTATTTT. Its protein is CASTLGSWLQDTQYF.

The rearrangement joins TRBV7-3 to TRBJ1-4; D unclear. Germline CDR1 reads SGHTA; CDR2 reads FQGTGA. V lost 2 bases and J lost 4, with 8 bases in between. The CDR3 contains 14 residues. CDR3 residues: CASSLQESNEKLFF. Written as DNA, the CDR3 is TGTGCCAGCAGCTTACAGGAAAGTAATGAAAAACTGTTTTTT. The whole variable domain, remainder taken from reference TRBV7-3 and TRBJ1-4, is GAGVSQTPSNKVTEKGKYVELRCDPISGHTALYWYRQSLGQGPEFLIYFQGTGAADDSGLPNDRFFAVRPEGSVSTLKIQRTERGDSAVYLCASSLQESNEKLFFGSGTQLSVL.

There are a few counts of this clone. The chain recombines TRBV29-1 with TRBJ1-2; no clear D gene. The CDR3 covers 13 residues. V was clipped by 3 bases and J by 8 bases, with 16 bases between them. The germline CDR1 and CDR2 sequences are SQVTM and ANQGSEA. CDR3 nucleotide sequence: TGCAGCGTTGACCCAGCCGGGGTGGGCGGCTACACCTTC. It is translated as CSVDPAGVGGYTF.